The clone carrying this T cell receptor (beta chain) was observed a handful of times. Germline assignment: CDR1 DFQATT and CDR2 SNEGSKA (reference sequence). V gave up 3 bases and J gave up 3 bases; unmatched junction bases: 8. The CDR3 covers 14 residues. It was through 5'RACE template switching that TCR cDNA was made, with a universal primer site and UMIs added. TCRdb independently ran MiXCR on the 5' RACE reads; one entry per CDR3 protein. Counted here are about 360,000 distinct CDR3 sequences, roughly 6.2% occurring once; the ten biggest clones make up over 12%. This sample is drawn from a study of T cells after yellow fever vaccination. Study-wide context: SMART-Seq v4 Ultra Low Input prepared the low-cell-number fractions.

The sequence derives from a man aged 25 to 40 who received the YFV17D yellow fever vaccine. The sequences come from PBMCs, collected 5 days after the yellow fever booster vaccination. The J gene is TRBJ2-7, the V gene TRBV20-1; 7 bases map to TRBD1. Written as DNA, the CDR3 is TGCAGTGCTAGTCGGGGTTCAGGGGGCTACGAGCAGTACTTC. This encodes CSASRGSGGYEQYF.